This TCR beta chain was recovered during a study of T cells in Graves' hyperthyroidism and ophthalmopathy. This clonotype came up many times. The germline CDR1 and CDR2 sequences are ENHRY and SYGVKD. Losses at the gene ends were 5 bases for V and 2 bases for J; bases not matched to a gene: 9. The CDR3 consists of 16 residues. RNA transcripts served as the template for amplifying TCR beta CDR3 regions. The study used the HTBI primer set for a first-round RT-PCR of the TCR CDR3. TCRdb redid the calling of the multiplex PCR reads with MiXCR, one entry per CDR3 protein. This sample yields about 480,000 distinct CDR3 sequences, of which approximately 15% are seen a single time; under 20% belongs to the top ten.

This TCR was recovered from a young woman with Graves' hyperthyroidism. The sample taken for sequencing was blood. V usage is TRBV10-3 and J usage is TRBJ2-1; 7 bases line up with TRBD1. DNA for the CDR3: TGTGCCATCAGTAACACAGGGGTCCCTCCCTACAATGAGCAGTTCTTC. Residues: CAISNTGVPPYNEQFF.